These T cell receptor beta chains were read from a single sample in a study of T cell responses to AZD1222 COVID-19 vaccine. Only in-frame clones appear in the TCRdb table, and some are missing; sequencing was by immunoSEQ multiplex PCR. The sample has approximately 120,000 clones; around 90% are singletons. The sample was peripheral blood, taken on day 0 of AZD1222 vaccination. All receptors come from an adult in good health. CDR3s leave out the opening cysteine and the closing phenylalanine or tryptophan. Size is omitted from some rows. Given values are once, few, many or a class for expanded clones.

V | size | CDR3
TRBV7-2 | NA | ASSLGLARETQY
TRBV30 | NA | AWSETSGPYEQY
TRBV7-9 | NA | ASSLMSFQGAVDTQY
TRBV28 | NA | ASSLWPTDRGGQPQH
TRBV7-2 | NA | ASYYPGLATGANVLT
TRBV5-1 | NA | ASSLRVEHGYT
TRBV5-5 | NA | ASSLNTNTGELF
TRBV12-3/TRBV12-4 | NA | ASSPDRAHEQY
TRBV7-9 | NA | ASSLVSSGGTGELF
TRBV9 | NA | ASGSGLAGSDTQY
TRBV6-5 | NA | ASSYGQGQIYEQY
TRBV12-3/TRBV12-4 | NA | ASNRWDNYGYT
TRBV5-1 | NA | ASSFAGASFGNTIY
TRBV7-2 | once | ASSLVRERNTEAF
TRBV3-1/TRBV3-2 | NA | ASSQAGSSYEQY
TRBV19 | NA | ASRASGRIGSTDTQY
TRBV6-5 | NA | AVGEEAGAREQY
TRBV5-1 | NA | ASRIAGALTDTQY
TRBV6-5 | NA | ASTTGEAGNTIY
TRBV5-4 | few | ASSRGTDYGYT
TRBV25-1 | NA | ASSDRGRGHNQPQH
TRBV2 | NA | ASSDRAPDEQY
TRBV14 | NA | ASSQLRNPAKEQY
TRBV2 | NA | ASRKGVTGELF
TRBV3-1/TRBV3-2 | NA | ASSRDTNQPQH
TRBV11-2 | NA | ASSPEGIGYEQY